A single sample is the source of the 15 T cell receptor beta chains below, sequenced in a study of CD8+CD57+ T cells in acquired aplastic anemia. The TCR beta profiling, which covered VDJ combination and CDR3 sequence, was carried out using genomic DNA as the template. TCRdb processed the reads anew with MiXCR; each CDR3 protein has one entry. The data show 150,000 or so distinct CDR3 sequences, over 50% seen once. Those patients picked for sequencing had displayed CD8+CD57+ cell expansion on flow cytometry. The material sequenced was sorted CD4+, CD8+, or CD8+CD57+ T cells (not recorded which) from PBMCs. The receptors shown here come from a human donor with aplastic anemia.

Many counts were recorded for this clonotype. The chain links TRBV5-6 to TRBJ2-1, with 11 bases that match TRBD2. The CDR3 sequence is 16 residues long. Germline loops: CDR1 SGHDT, CDR2 YYEEEE. V trimming: 4 bases; J trimming: 7 bases; junction bases outside the gene matches: 10. For the CDR3, the DNA is TGTGCCAGCAGCAATAGCGGGGGGGTGGTTGGAAATGAGCAGTTCTTC. Its translation: CASSNSGGVVGNEQFF.

This clonotype has a count of ten or more. The chain recombines TRBV6-1 with TRBJ2-1; the D gene is possibly TRBD2 (5 bases). V was clipped by 0 bases and J by 6 bases, with 9 bases between them. CDR1 is MNHNS and CDR2 is SASEGT in the germline V gene. The CDR3 runs to 14 residues. The CDR3 bases are TGTGCCAGCAGTGAAGCGGAGGTAGTCAATGAGCAGTTCTTC. Translated, it gives CASSEAEVVNEQFF.

The V gene is TRBV24-1, the J gene TRBJ2-3, with TRBD1 identical over 7 bases. The CDR3 spans 16 residues. The trim removed 4 bases at V and 1 base at J, leaving 7 bases unmatched. Germline V gene lookup returns CDR1 KGHDR and CDR2 SFDVKD. DNA of the CDR3: TGTGCCACCAGTGACTATAAAGACAGGGGCACAGATACGCAGTATTTT. It encodes CATSDYKDRGTDTQYF.

This clonotype was found many times. The genes are TRBV6-1 and TRBJ1-5; TRBD1 matches 9 bases. Germline V gene sequence: CDR1 MNHNS, CDR2 SASEGT. There are 16 residues in the CDR3. With V trimmed by 2 bases and J by 5 bases, 7 bases remained unmatched. The CDR3, as DNA: TGTGCCAGCAGTGAAAGAGGGACAGGGATAGATCAGCCCCAGCATTTT. Protein: CASSERGTGIDQPQHF.

The table lists this clonotype with many counts. The chain recombines TRBV6-5 with TRBJ1-1, with D perhaps matching TRBD1 (5 bases). CDR1 MNHEY and CDR2 SVGAGI come from the germline V gene. V gave up 0 bases and J gave up 6 bases, with 11 bases separating them. There are 14 residues in the CDR3. The CDR3 DNA reads as TGTGCCAGCAGTTACTCAGCCCCGGGGGCTGAAGCTTTCTTT. Residues: CASSYSAPGAEAFF.

The chain combines TRBV25-1 with TRBJ1-3; D is possibly TRBD1 (6 bases). Trimming took 6 bases from V and 2 from J, leaving 11 bases between them. The V gene's germline CDR1 is MGHDK and CDR2 SYGVNS. This CDR3 spans 14 amino acids. CDR3 amino acids: CASRPTGTGNTIYF. The CDR3 DNA reads as TGTGCCAGCAGACCCACAGGGACTGGAAACACCATATATTTT.

This clonotype has a count of ten or more. V gene TRBV5-6 combines with J gene TRBJ1-2; D may be TRBD1 (5 bases). With 3 bases removed from V and 4 bases from J, the gap between germline ends came to 16 bases. From germline, CDR1 is SGHDT and CDR2 YYEEEE. This CDR3 spans 15 amino acids. Written as DNA, the CDR3 is TGTGCCAGCAGCTCGGCCGGGGGTGGGAGCTATGGCTACACCTTC. Translation: CASSSAGGGSYGYTF.

J is TRBJ1-2 and V is TRBV29-1; TRBD1 aligns across 8 bases. The CDR3 spans 12 residues. V was pared by 3 bases and J by 8 bases, with 5 bases of the junction left unmatched. In germline, CDR1 is SQVTM, CDR2 ANQGSEA. The CDR3 region has the DNA TGCAGCGTTGATGGCAGGGGGCAAGGCTACACCTTC. Protein product: CSVDGRGQGYTF.

Only one count was recorded for this clonotype. The gene calls are TRBV25-1 and TRBJ1-2; TRBD1 matches 7 bases. CDR1 is MGHDK, CDR2 SYGVNS, per germline. The CDR3 extends over 14 amino acids. The CDR3 bases are TGTGCTAACCCTGACAGGGCGGCCGGAAATGGCTACACCTTC. Its protein is CANPDRAAGNGYTF.

This clonotype was detected ten times or more. CDR3 region: CASSLVETPATEAFF. The CDR3 nucleotides are TGTGCCAGCAGCTTGGTAGAGACCCCGGCGACTGAAGCTTTCTTT. This chain links TRBV5-5 with TRBJ1-1; D is uncertain. Deletions cut 0 bases from V and 5 bases from J, with 14 bases between. The CDR3 sequence is 15 residues long. CDR1 and CDR2 from the germline V gene are SGHKS and YYEKEE (reference sequence).

This clonotype was detected ten times or more. This sequence joins TRBV27 and TRBJ2-2; D is perhaps TRBD1 (5 bases). Trimming left V 5 bases short and J 8 bases short, with 9 bases between. Per the germline V gene, CDR1 is MNHEY and CDR2 is SMNVEV (reference sequence). The CDR3 runs to 12 residues. CDR3 region: CASSQGRGELFF. Here the CDR3 DNA reads TGTGCCAGCAGTCAGGGTCGTGGGGAGCTGTTTTTT.

This clonotype was detected ten times or more. The chain recombines TRBV19 with TRBJ1-6, with D maybe TRBD1 (6 bases). Trimming pared 10 bases from V and 7 bases from J, leaving 14 bases between. Germline V gene sequence: CDR1 LNHDA, CDR2 SQIVND (reference sequence). The CDR3 runs to 13 residues. The CDR3 DNA is TGTGCCATTGGGGACACCGTAAATTCACCCCTCCACTTT. Amino acid sequence: CAIGDTVNSPLHF.

This clonotype was found many times. The chain couples TRBV24-1 to TRBJ2-1, with a weak D call TRBD1 (6 bases). V was cut by 4 bases and J by 4 bases, with 16 bases left in between. This CDR3 has 16 residues. CDR1 and CDR2 (germline): KGHDR, SFDVKD. The DNA for the CDR3 is TGTGCCACCAGTGACTGGACAGACACCCCTTACAATGAGCAGTTCTTC. Translated, it gives CATSDWTDTPYNEQFF.

The CDR3 DNA reads as TGTGCCAGCGGCTCCGATCAACACACGACCTACGAGCAGTACTTC. Amino acid sequence: CASGSDQHTTYEQYF. V usage is TRBV25-1 and J usage is TRBJ2-7; D not resolved. V gave up 8 bases and J gave up 2 bases, with 19 bases separating them. The CDR3 is 15 residues long. Germline V gives CDR1 MGHDK, CDR2 SYGVNS.

The chain has TRBV19 and TRBJ1-2; possible D gene TRBD1, 5 bases. V lost 3 bases and J lost 6, with 17 bases in between. CDR1 and CDR2 (germline): LNHDA, SQIVND (reference sequence). This CDR3 comprises 15 residues. The CDR3 bases are TGTGCCAGTAGTATCGGTCACGGGGGTGGAGATGGCTACACCTTC. It codes for CASSIGHGGGDGYTF.